A selection of T cell receptor beta chains follows, all from one sample in a study of shared clonotypes between healthy human individuals. TCRdb keeps only in-frame clones here, not all; method: immunoSEQ multiplex PCR. The data contain some 360,000 clones, around 79% of them singletons. Source material: memory CD4+ T cells sorted from blood. These receptors were taken from a man between 25 and 39 years old in good health. The CDR3 runs from the conserved cysteine through the conserved F or W. The order of the fields is CDR3 protein, CDR3 DNA, clone size, D gene, J gene, V gene. D genes are given only for firm matches. Clone size appears in some rows only: once, few, many, or a class for an expanded clone.

cdr3_aa: CASSLWGRGETQYF; cdr3_nt: TGTGCCAGCAGCTTATGGGGGCGCGGAGAGACCCAGTACTTC; clone_size: NA; d_call: NA; j_call: TRBJ2-5; v_call: TRBV7-9
cdr3_aa: CASSPRLGGMTSGANVLTF; cdr3_nt: TGTGCCAGCAGCCCCCGACTGGGCGGGATGACCTCTGGGGCCAACGTCCTGACTTTC; clone_size: NA; d_call: NA; j_call: TRBJ2-6; v_call: TRBV7-9
cdr3_aa: CATRGDKVTEAFF; cdr3_nt: TGTGCCACCCGAGGGGACAAAGTTACTGAAGCTTTCTTT; clone_size: NA; d_call: NA; j_call: TRBJ1-1; v_call: TRBV10-3
cdr3_aa: CASSVGGANYNEQFF; cdr3_nt: TGTGCCAGCAGCGTAGGGGGGGCGAACTACAATGAGCAGTTCTTC; clone_size: NA; d_call: NA; j_call: TRBJ2-1; v_call: TRBV9
cdr3_aa: CASSIFGGGSLSGYTF; cdr3_nt: TGTGCCAGTAGTATCTTCGGGGGCGGATCTCTTTCGGGCTACACCTTC; clone_size: few; d_call: NA; j_call: TRBJ1-2; v_call: TRBV19
cdr3_aa: CAISGSSGSSYNEQFF; cdr3_nt: TGTGCCATCAGTGGATCTAGCGGGAGCTCCTACAATGAGCAGTTCTTC; clone_size: NA; d_call: TRBD2; j_call: TRBJ2-1; v_call: TRBV10-3
cdr3_aa: CASGSPIGQNNEQFF; cdr3_nt: TGTGCTAGTGGTTCTCCGATAGGACAGAACAATGAGCAGTTCTTC; clone_size: NA; d_call: NA; j_call: TRBJ2-1; v_call: TRBV12-5
cdr3_aa: CASSLFRSGNTIYF; cdr3_nt: TGTGCCAGCAGCTTATTCCGCTCTGGAAACACCATATATTTT; clone_size: NA; d_call: NA; j_call: TRBJ1-3; v_call: TRBV11-2
cdr3_aa: CASSIGGKGQPQHF; cdr3_nt: TGTGCCAGTAGTATCGGAGGGAAGGGTCAGCCCCAGCATTTT; clone_size: many; d_call: NA; j_call: TRBJ1-5; v_call: TRBV19
cdr3_aa: CASKAGTIEQYF; cdr3_nt: TGTGCCAGCAAAGCCGGGACAATCGAGCAGTACTTC; clone_size: NA; d_call: NA; j_call: TRBJ2-7; v_call: TRBV28
cdr3_aa: CASSLFPDTQYF; cdr3_nt: TGTGCCAGCAGCTTGTTCCCAGATACGCAGTATTTT; clone_size: NA; d_call: NA; j_call: TRBJ2-3; v_call: TRBV5-4
cdr3_aa: CASSKDRVGHEQYF; cdr3_nt: TGTGCCAGCAGCAAGGACAGGGTGGGTCACGAGCAGTACTTC; clone_size: many; d_call: TRBD1; j_call: TRBJ2-7; v_call: TRBV5-6
cdr3_aa: CATSRDRTQGDYYGYTF; cdr3_nt: TGTGCCACCAGCAGAGACAGAACACAGGGGGATTACTATGGCTACACCTTC; clone_size: once; d_call: TRBD1; j_call: TRBJ1-2; v_call: TRBV15
cdr3_aa: CASSYKTGPATYEQYF; cdr3_nt: TGTGCCAGCAGCTATAAAACGGGTCCGGCGACCTACGAGCAGTACTTC; clone_size: NA; d_call: NA; j_call: TRBJ2-7; v_call: TRBV7-9
cdr3_aa: CASSPRDGDGYTF; cdr3_nt: TGTGCCAGCAGCCCACGGGACGGAGATGGCTACACCTTC; clone_size: NA; d_call: NA; j_call: TRBJ1-2; v_call: TRBV7-9
cdr3_aa: CASSSLANTDTQYF; cdr3_nt: TGTGCCAGCAGCTCCTTAGCGAACACAGATACGCAGTATTTT; clone_size: NA; d_call: NA; j_call: TRBJ2-3; v_call: TRBV7-9
cdr3_aa: CASSGRGGSADTQYF; cdr3_nt: TGTGCCAGCAGCGGTCGGGGGGGTAGTGCAGATACGCAGTATTTT; clone_size: few; d_call: TRBD2; j_call: TRBJ2-3; v_call: TRBV5-8
cdr3_aa: CASSPKGEASGELFF; cdr3_nt: TGTGCCAGCTCACCAAAGGGAGAGGCTAGCGGGGAGCTGTTTTTT; clone_size: many; d_call: NA; j_call: TRBJ2-2; v_call: TRBV18
cdr3_aa: CAISESVSKEMAQYF; cdr3_nt: TGTGCCATCAGTGAGTCGGTCTCCAAGGAAATGGCGCAGTACTTC; clone_size: NA; d_call: NA; j_call: TRBJ2-7; v_call: TRBV10-3
cdr3_aa: CASGHTTDTQYF; cdr3_nt: TGTGCCAGCGGACATACCACAGATACGCAGTATTTT; clone_size: NA; d_call: NA; j_call: TRBJ2-3; v_call: TRBV10-3